This T cell receptor (beta chain) was documented in a study of CD8 T cells in ankylosing spondylitis. General observations from the study: Typical of ankylosing spondylitis blood, it appeared, was a TCR beta motif of about eight highly homologous variants.

TCRdb re-derived calls from the 5' RACE reads in MiXCR, one entry per CDR3 protein. The repertoire holds some 85,000 distinct CDR3 sequences, with approximately 9.6% as singletons. In its sample, this clonotype was seen many times. Antigen specificity is unknown. The source is a male donor with ankylosing spondylitis. The sequencing sample was made of blood, either unsorted or a sorted T cell fraction (not recorded which).

The CDR3 region is CASRRDVDEQFF. Here the CDR3 DNA reads TGTGCCAGCAGACGGGACGTCGATGAGCAGTTCTTC. The chain carries TRBV12-3 or TRBV12-4 and TRBJ2-1; TRBD1 or TRBD2 may be the D gene (5 bases each). Trimming cost V 6 bases and J 8 bases, with 11 bases left between them. This CDR3 is 12 amino acids long.